A selection of T cell receptor beta chains follows, all from one sample in a study of shared clonotypes between healthy human individuals. Data came from immunoSEQ multiplex PCR; TCRdb stores just in-frame clones and leaves some out. The table lists 2.3 million or so clones, 85% to 95% of them singletons. Sequences were obtained from naive CD4+ T cells from PBMCs. All receptors come from a man between 18 and 29 years old in good health. Some clones in this sample may be carry-over from other donors' samples. The CDR3 runs from the conserved cysteine through the conserved F or W. D genes are given only for firm matches. Size is stated for part of the rows, as once, few or many counts, or as a class when the clone is expanded.

TGTGCCAGCAGCTTGGAACAGGGGCCCTACAATGAGCAGTTCTTC CASSLEQGPYNEQFF TRBJ2-1 . TRBD1 TRBV5-4
TGTGCCAGCAGCAAATGGACAGGGGGAAGCTCCTACGAGCAGTACTTC CASSKWTGGSSYEQYF TRBJ2-7 . TRBD1 TRBV7-9
TGTGCCAGCAGTGGACAGGGTGATCAGCCCCAGCATTTT CASSGQGDQPQHF TRBJ1-5 . TRBD1 TRBV6-1
TGTGCCAGCAGCACCCATAGCGGGCGAAGCTCCTACGAGCAGTACTTC CASSTHSGRSSYEQYF TRBJ2-7 . TRBD2 TRBV5-4
TGTGCCAGCAATAGGGACTTGGCCAAGCCCCAGCATTTT CASNRDLAKPQHF TRBJ1-5 few . TRBV2
TGTGCCAGCTCAGGGGGAAACACCATATATTTT CASSGGNTIYF TRBJ1-3 . . TRBV18
TGCGCCAGCAGACCCGGGACAGCGAACACCGGGGAGCTGTTTTTT CASRPGTANTGELFF TRBJ2-2 . TRBD1 TRBV5-1
TGTGCCAGTAGGGTTCGGGGAGGGAACACTGAAGCTTTCTTT CASRVRGGNTEAFF TRBJ1-1 . . TRBV19
TGCGCCAGCAGCTTGGACAGCCCGAGGCAGCCCCAGCATTTT CASSLDSPRQPQHF TRBJ1-5 . . TRBV5-1
TGTGCCAGTAGTCCCCGACTAGCGGGAGGTGAGACCCAGTACTTC CASSPRLAGGETQYF TRBJ2-5 . TRBD2 TRBV19
TGTGCCAGCAGTTCCGTAGTTGGGGCCAACGTCCTGACTTTC CASSSVVGANVLTF TRBJ2-6 . . TRBV6-5
TGCAGCGTGAGACAGGGGGCTGAGACCCAGTACTTC CSVRQGAETQYF TRBJ2-5 . TRBD1 TRBV29-1
TGTGCCAGCAGCGTAGACGGCAGTATCTATCAGCCCCAGCATTTT CASSVDGSIYQPQHF TRBJ1-5 . . TRBV9
TGTGCCAGCAGCTTCAAGGGGCCCTACGAGCAGTACTTC CASSFKGPYEQYF TRBJ2-7 . . TRBV13
TGCGCCAGCAGCTTGGGGCACGAGCAGTACTTC CASSLGHEQYF TRBJ2-7 few . TRBV5-1
TGCAGCGTTTGCCCTTTAGGGAGTGAAAAACTGTTTTTT CSVCPLGSEKLFF TRBJ1-4 . . TRBV29-1
TGTGCCAGTAGCTCCGGGACAGGGAACACTGAAGCTTTCTTT CASSSGTGNTEAFF TRBJ1-1 . TRBD1 TRBV19
TGTGCCAGCAGCACTAGCGGAGGGGAGACCCAGTACTTC CASSTSGGETQYF TRBJ2-5 . TRBD2 TRBV7-9
TGTGCCAGCAGCTTATGGGGGACGTACCAAGAGACCCAGTACTTC CASSLWGTYQETQYF TRBJ2-5 . . TRBV7-2
TGTGCCAGCAGTGGAGGCAGGGGACTGAATAACTATGGCTACACCTTC CASSGGRGLNNYGYTF TRBJ1-2 . . TRBV2
TGCGCCAGCAGCCAAGCGGGGGGAGGGCCGTCTTTGCTCAGGGAGCTGTTTTTT CASSQAGGGPSLLRELFF TRBJ2-2 . TRBD2 TRBV4-3
TGTGCCAGCAGCTTTCTCGACCGGACTAACCCCTACGAGCAGTACTTC CASSFLDRTNPYEQYF TRBJ2-7 . . TRBV7-2
TGTGCCAGCAGTTTAAGCAGGGCCTCTAAGAACACTGAAGCTTTCTTT CASSLSRASKNTEAFF TRBJ1-1 . . TRBV28
TGTGCCAGCAGCGGAGCCACGGGGGGCAATCAGCCCCAGCATTTT CASSGATGGNQPQHF TRBJ1-5 . . TRBV2
TGTGCCAGCAGCTTAGTGCGGGCCGTCCAAGAGACCCAGTACTTC CASSLVRAVQETQYF TRBJ2-5 . . TRBV7-8
TGTGCCAGCAGTTCCCCGGCGGGCACCGGGGAGCTGTTTTTT CASSSPAGTGELFF TRBJ2-2 . . TRBV28
TGTGCCAGCAGCCTACAGGGTGCCGGAAACACCATATATTTT CASSLQGAGNTIYF TRBJ1-3 . . TRBV14
TGTGCCAGCTACTTATACACCGGGGAGCTGTTTTTT CASYLYTGELFF TRBJ2-2 . . TRBV2
TGTGCCATCAGTGAGTCTCATAGCGGGAACTACGAGCAGTACTTC CAISESHSGNYEQYF TRBJ2-7 . TRBD2 TRBV10-3
TGTGCCAGCAGCTTGGGCCTGAACACTGAAGCTTTCTTT CASSLGLNTEAFF TRBJ1-1 . . TRBV5-8
TGTGCCAGTAGTGTCACAGGGGATTATGGCTACACCTTC CASSVTGDYGYTF TRBJ1-2 . TRBD1 TRBV19
TGTGCCAGCATTGGAAGGATCGAGAGGGCCTACTTC CASIGRIERAYF TRBJ2-7 . . TRBV28
TGTGCCAGCAGCCCACGGACCCTAGAGGCCGAAAAGTACTTC CASSPRTLEAEKYF TRBJ2-7 . . TRBV4-2
TGTGCCAGCAGCTTCCAGTCTGAGACCCAGTACTTC CASSFQSETQYF TRBJ2-5 . . TRBV11-3
TGCGCCAGCAGCCAAGTCGTGGCGGGAGGGAAGTCTGGGGCCAACGTCCTGACTTTC CASSQVVAGGKSGANVLTF TRBJ2-6 . TRBD2 TRBV4-3
TGTGCCAGCAGAGTACAGGGGGCCTACTACGAGCAGTACTTC CASRVQGAYYEQYF TRBJ2-7 . TRBD1 TRBV6-1
TGTGCCTGGAGTGTAACGGGGGGACGGGGTTGGTACACCGGGGAGCTGTTTTTT CAWSVTGGRGWYTGELFF TRBJ2-2 once TRBD2 TRBV30
TGTGCCTGGAGTGTTGGTCAACATCAGCCCCAGCATTTT CAWSVGQHQPQHF TRBJ1-5 few . TRBV30
TGTGCCAGCAGCACAAAGGGACTAGCCGCCTACGAGCAGTACTTC CASSTKGLAAYEQYF TRBJ2-7 once TRBD2 TRBV5-4
TGTGCCAGCAGCGTCGACAGGGCCGGGGGCACTGAAGCTTTCTTT CASSVDRAGGTEAFF TRBJ1-1 . TRBD1 TRBV7-8
TGTGCCATCAGTGAGCCCAGCACAGATACGCAGTATTTT CAISEPSTDTQYF TRBJ2-3 few . TRBV10-3
TGTGCCAGCAGCCAAGATCGGGCACTGTCCGTAAACGAGCAGTACTTC CASSQDRALSVNEQYF TRBJ2-7 once . TRBV4-2
TGTGCCAGCAGTGTAGCGGGCACAGATACGCAGTATTTT CASSVAGTDTQYF TRBJ2-3 . . TRBV25-1
TGTGCCAGCAGCTTCAAGACAGGGAACGGAGCTACGCAGTATTTT CASSFKTGNGATQYF TRBJ2-3 . TRBD1 TRBV5-4
TGTGCCAGCAGTGAATATTTGACAGCCAGCACAGATACGCAGTATTTT CASSEYLTASTDTQYF TRBJ2-3 once . TRBV25-1
TGTGCCAGCAGCTTAACGTCCTTAGTCACCTCTAGCAATCAGCCCCAGCATTTT CASSLTSLVTSSNQPQHF TRBJ1-5 . . TRBV7-3
TGTGCAAGTCGCTTTACTAGCGGGAGGAGTGAGACCCAGTACTTC CASRFTSGRSETQYF TRBJ2-5 . . TRBV12-2
TGCAGCGTGGGGGGACGGAACTCTGGAAACACCATATATTTT CSVGGRNSGNTIYF TRBJ1-3 . . TRBV29-1
TGTGCCAGCAGCGTGAGTCTAGCGGGAGTTCTTAATGAGCAGTTCTTC CASSVSLAGVLNEQFF TRBJ2-1 . TRBD2 TRBV9
TGTGCCAGCAGTTCCCAGACAGGTTGGGGCCAGACCCAGTACTTC CASSSQTGWGQTQYF TRBJ2-5 . . TRBV28